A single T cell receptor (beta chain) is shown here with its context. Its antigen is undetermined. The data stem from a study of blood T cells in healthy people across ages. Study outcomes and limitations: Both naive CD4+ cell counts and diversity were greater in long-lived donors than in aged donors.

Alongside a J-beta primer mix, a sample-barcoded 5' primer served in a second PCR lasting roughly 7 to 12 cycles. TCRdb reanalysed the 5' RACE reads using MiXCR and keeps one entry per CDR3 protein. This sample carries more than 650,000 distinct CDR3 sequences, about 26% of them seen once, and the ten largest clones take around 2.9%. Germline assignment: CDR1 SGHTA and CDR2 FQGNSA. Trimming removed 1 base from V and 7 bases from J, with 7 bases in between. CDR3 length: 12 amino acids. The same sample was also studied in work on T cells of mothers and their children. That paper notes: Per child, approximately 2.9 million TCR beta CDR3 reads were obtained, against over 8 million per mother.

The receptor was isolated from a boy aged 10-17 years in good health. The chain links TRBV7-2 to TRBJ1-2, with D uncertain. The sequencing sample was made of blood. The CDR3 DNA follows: TGTGCCAGCAGCTTAGTTGTGGCTGGCTACACCTTC. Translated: CASSLVVAGYTF.